One and the same sample provided the 20 T cell receptor beta chains below, sequenced in a study of monozygotic twins with inflammatory bowel disease. TCRdb re-called the 5' RACE reads and catalogs CDR3 proteins one per entry, DNA excluded. Its listing shows roughly 330,000 distinct CDR3 sequences. The source material was blood. These receptors were obtained from a human donor with ulcerative colitis or Crohn's disease, or a healthy co-twin of an affected twin (not recorded which).

The chain uses TRBV2 and TRBJ2-3; TCRdb picks TRBD2, but there is no DNA to check that call. Per the germline V gene, CDR1 is SNHLY and CDR2 is FYNNEI. The length of the CDR3 is 16 residues. CDR3 amino acids: CASSEGGPASVVTQYF.

The genes are TRBV6-1 and TRBJ1-5. There are 12 residues in the CDR3. The V gene's germline CDR1 is MNHNS and CDR2 SASEGT. CDR3: CASSEGGQPQHF.

The CDR3: CASSLLRKGGPQHF. This chain links TRBV12-3 or TRBV12-4 with TRBJ1-5. CDR3 length: 14 amino acids.

This chain links TRBV5-1 with TRBJ2-1; lacking DNA, the TRBD2 call made by TCRdb goes unchecked. This CDR3 region has 16 residues. CDR1 SGHRS and CDR2 YFSETQ come from the germline V gene. CDR3 sequence reads: CASSLVPAGAYNEQFF.

The chain joins TRBV9 to TRBJ2-2; TCRdb reports TRBD2, a call that lacks DNA to check it against. CDR3 length equals 17 residues. Germline-derived CDR1 and CDR2 are SGDLS and YYNGEE. The CDR3 sequence is CASSAGLAGASTGELFF.

The chain is built from TRBV4-3 and TRBJ2-7; TCRdb returns TRBD1, unconfirmable since there is no DNA. Germline V CDR1 and CDR2: LGHNA, YSLEER. This CDR3 has 16 amino acids. The CDR3 sequence: CANSPSAGTGAYEQYF.

V usage is TRBV29-1 and J usage is TRBJ1-3. This CDR3 contains 12 residues. Per the germline V gene, CDR1 is SQVTM and CDR2 is ANQGSEA. The CDR3 spells CSVGEGFGTIYF.

The chain carries TRBV27 and TRBJ2-1; no DNA is available, so the TRBD1 call from TCRdb remains unchecked. The CDR3 covers 15 residues. Looked up from germline, CDR1 is MNHEY and CDR2 is SMNVEV (reference sequence). The CDR3 sequence: CASSLSAGGRDEQFF.

This chain connects TRBV20-1 to TRBJ1-2; the D call of TRBD1 rests on TCRdb alone, since no DNA is present to check it. The germline gives CDR1 DFQATT, CDR2 SNEGSKA (reference sequence). The length of the CDR3 is 15 residues. The CDR3 sequence is CSATRPGTGNYGYTF.

This chain joins TRBV9 and TRBJ2-2. The CDR3 has 15 residues. In germline, CDR1 is SGDLS, CDR2 YYNGEE. The CDR3 protein is CASSRSNSNTGELFF.

CDR3 protein: CSARGTGQETQYF. This chain connects TRBV20-1 to TRBJ2-5; absent DNA, TCRdb's TRBD1 call cannot be checked. This CDR3 comprises 13 residues. Germline lookup yields CDR1 DFQATT and CDR2 SNEGSKA (reference sequence).

The rearrangement links TRBV20-1 to TRBJ1-1; TCRdb returns TRBD1, unconfirmable since there is no DNA. Germline CDR1 is DFQATT and CDR2 is SNEGSKA (reference sequence). This CDR3 contains 13 residues. The chain's CDR3 is CSAKGQTGIEAFF.

V gene TRBV7-6 combines with J gene TRBJ2-5; the D call of TRBD1 rests on TCRdb alone, since no DNA is present to check it. The CDR3 runs 16 residues. Looked up from germline, CDR1 is SGHVS and CDR2 is FNYEAQ. CDR3 amino acids: CASSLEGQGIQETQYF. Together with reference TRBV7-6 and TRBJ2-5, the CDR3 gives the full variable domain: GAGVSQSPRYKVTKRGQDVALRCDPISGHVSLYWYRQALGQGPEFLTYFNYEAQQDKSGLPNDRFSAERPEGSISTLTIQRTEQRDSAMYRCASSLEGQGIQETQYFGPGTRLLVL.

The chain is built from TRBV6-6 and TRBJ1-2; as DNA is missing, the TRBD1 call by TCRdb cannot be tested. The CDR3 is 12 residues long. Per the germline V gene, CDR1 is MNHNY and CDR2 is SVGAGI (reference sequence). CDR3 loop: CASSYPPGGYTF.

The chain employs TRBV28 and TRBJ2-3; TCRdb gives TRBD2 as the D gene, but with no DNA this cannot be confirmed. The CDR3 loop spans 16 amino acids. CDR1 is MDHEN, CDR2 SYDVKM, per germline. The CDR3 loop is CASRLLAGGPEDTQYF.

The chain is built from TRBV12-3 or TRBV12-4 and TRBJ1-1; TCRdb returns TRBD1, unconfirmable since there is no DNA. The length of the CDR3 is 12 residues. The CDR3 region is CASSPVGTEAFF.

The CDR3 sequence: CASSLKGTGELFF. The chain combines TRBV11-3 with TRBJ2-2. The CDR3 contains 13 residues. CDR1 and CDR2 from the germline V gene are SGHNT and YENEEA. The full variable domain, rest sourced from reference TRBV11-3 and TRBJ2-2, is EAGVVQSPRYKIIEKKQPVAFWCNPISGHNTLYWYLQNLGQGPELLIRYENEEAVDDSQLPKDRFSAERLKGVDSTLKIQPAELGDSAVYLCASSLKGTGELFFGEGSRLTVL.

This chain joins TRBV20-1 and TRBJ2-5; TCRdb returns TRBD2, unconfirmable since there is no DNA. Germline values: CDR1 DFQATT, CDR2 SNEGSKA (reference sequence). The CDR3 runs 13 residues. CDR3 amino acids: CSAKAGGPETQYF.

The chain recombines TRBV28 with TRBJ2-7; TCRdb gives TRBD2 as the D gene, but with no DNA this cannot be confirmed. Germline-derived CDR1 and CDR2 are MDHEN and SYDVKM. CDR3 size: 15 residues. CDR3 residues: CASSLGASGSPEQYF.

The V and J genes are TRBV4-1 and TRBJ2-2; with no DNA, the TCRdb D assignment of TRBD1 cannot be verified. The CDR3 length is 15 residues. The germline gives CDR1 MGHRA, CDR2 YSYEKL. This CDR3 reads CASSLGTVNTGELFF.